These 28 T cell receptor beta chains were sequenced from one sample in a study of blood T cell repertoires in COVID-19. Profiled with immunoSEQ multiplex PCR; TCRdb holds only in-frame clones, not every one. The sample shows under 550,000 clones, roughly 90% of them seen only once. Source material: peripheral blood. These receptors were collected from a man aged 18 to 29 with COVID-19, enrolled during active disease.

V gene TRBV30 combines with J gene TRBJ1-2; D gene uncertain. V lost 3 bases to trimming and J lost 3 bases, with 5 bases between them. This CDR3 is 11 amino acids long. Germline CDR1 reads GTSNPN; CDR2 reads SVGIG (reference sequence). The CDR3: CAWSEYYGYTF. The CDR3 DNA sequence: TGTGCCTGGAGCGAGTACTATGGCTACACCTTC.

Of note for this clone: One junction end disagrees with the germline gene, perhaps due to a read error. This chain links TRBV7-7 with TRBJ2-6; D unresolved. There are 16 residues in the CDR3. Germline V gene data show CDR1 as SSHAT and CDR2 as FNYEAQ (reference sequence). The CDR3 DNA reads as TGTGCTAGCAGCCAACTCGGAGCTTCTGGGGCCAACGTCCTGACTTTC. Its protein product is CASSQLGASGANVLTF.

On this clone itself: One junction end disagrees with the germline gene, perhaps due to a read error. CDR3 DNA: TGTGCCACCAGTGATGGTATGGGACAGAAGAACTTC. Protein sequence: CATSDGMGQKNF. The chain joins TRBV24-1 to TRBJ2-5; TRBD1 aligns across 7 bases. The CDR3 contains 12 residues. Germline-derived CDR1 and CDR2 are KGHDR and SFDVKD.

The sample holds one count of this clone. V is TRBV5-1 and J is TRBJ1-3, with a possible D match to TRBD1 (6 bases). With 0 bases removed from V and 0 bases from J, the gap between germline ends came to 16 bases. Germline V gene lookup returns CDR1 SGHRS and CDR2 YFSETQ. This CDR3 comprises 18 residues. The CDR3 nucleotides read TGCGCCAGCAGCTTGGCCATCGGGGGGGCTCTCTCTGGAAACACCATATATTTT. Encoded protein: CASSLAIGGALSGNTIYF.

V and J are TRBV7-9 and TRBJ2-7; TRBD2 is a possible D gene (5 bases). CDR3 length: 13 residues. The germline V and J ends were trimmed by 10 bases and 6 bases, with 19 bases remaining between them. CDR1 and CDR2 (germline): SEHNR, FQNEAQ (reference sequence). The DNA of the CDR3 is TGTGCCACCTCGGTCACGACCCTAGCCGAGCAGTACTTC. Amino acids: CATSVTTLAEQYF.

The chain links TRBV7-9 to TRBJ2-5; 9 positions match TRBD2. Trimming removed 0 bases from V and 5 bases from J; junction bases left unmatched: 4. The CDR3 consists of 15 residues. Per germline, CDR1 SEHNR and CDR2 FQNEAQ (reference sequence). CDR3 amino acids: CASSLASGGRETQYF. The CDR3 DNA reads TGTGCCAGCAGCTTAGCTAGCGGGGGTCGGGAGACCCAGTACTTC. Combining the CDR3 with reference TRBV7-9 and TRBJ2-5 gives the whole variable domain DTGVSQNPRHKITKRGQNVTFRCDPISEHNRLYWYRQTLGQGPEFLTYFQNEAQLEKSRLLSDRFSAERPKGSFSTLEIQRTEQGDSAMYLCASSLASGGRETQYFGPGTRLLVL.

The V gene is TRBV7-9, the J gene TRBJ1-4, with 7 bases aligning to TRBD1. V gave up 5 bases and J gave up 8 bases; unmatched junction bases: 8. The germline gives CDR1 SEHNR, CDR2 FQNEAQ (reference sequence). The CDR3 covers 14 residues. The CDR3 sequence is CASSRDSRPEKLFF. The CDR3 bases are TGTGCCAGCAGCCGGGACAGTCGTCCGGAAAAACTGTTTTTT.

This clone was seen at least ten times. The CDR3 nucleotides read TGTGCCAGCACCGGGAGGACAGGGGAAACCGGGGAGCTGTTTTTT. This sequence encodes CASTGRTGETGELFF. The rearrangement joins TRBV2 to TRBJ2-2, with TRBD1 identical over 9 bases. The V and J ends lost 7 bases and 5 bases, in that order; junction bases with no gene match: 8. This CDR3 is built from 15 residues. Germline-derived CDR1 and CDR2 are SNHLY and FYNNEI.

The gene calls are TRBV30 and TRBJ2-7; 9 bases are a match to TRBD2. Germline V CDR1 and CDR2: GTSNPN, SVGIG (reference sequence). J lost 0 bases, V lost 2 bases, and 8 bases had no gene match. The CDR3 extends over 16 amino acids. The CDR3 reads CAWSRGLAGLSYEQYF. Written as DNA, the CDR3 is TGTGCCTGGAGTAGGGGGCTAGCGGGGCTCTCCTACGAGCAGTACTTC. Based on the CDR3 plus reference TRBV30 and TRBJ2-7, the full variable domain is SQTIHQWPATLVQPVGSPLSLECTVEGTSNPNLYWYRQAAGRGLQLLFYSVGIGQISSEVPQNLSASRPQDRQFILSSKKLLLSDSGFYLCAWSRGLAGLSYEQYFGPGTRLTVT.

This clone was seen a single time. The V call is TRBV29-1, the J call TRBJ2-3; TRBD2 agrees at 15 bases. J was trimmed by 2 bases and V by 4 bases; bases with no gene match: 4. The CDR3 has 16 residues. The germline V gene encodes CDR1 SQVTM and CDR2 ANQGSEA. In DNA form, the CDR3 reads TGCAGCGTTGTGGGACTAGCGGGGGGAAACACAGATACGCAGTATTTT. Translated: CSVVGLAGGNTDTQYF.

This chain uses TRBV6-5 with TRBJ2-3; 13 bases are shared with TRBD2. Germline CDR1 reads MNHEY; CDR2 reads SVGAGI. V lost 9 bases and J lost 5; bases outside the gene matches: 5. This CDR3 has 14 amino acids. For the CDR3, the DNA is TGTGCCAGTGGGACTAGCGGGGCGTTAGATACGCAGTATTTT. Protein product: CASGTSGALDTQYF.

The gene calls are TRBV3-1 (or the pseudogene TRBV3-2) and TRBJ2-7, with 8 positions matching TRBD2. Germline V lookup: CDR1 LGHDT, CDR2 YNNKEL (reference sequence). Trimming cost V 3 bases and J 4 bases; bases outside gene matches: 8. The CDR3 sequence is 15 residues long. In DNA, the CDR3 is TGTGCCAGCAGCCAGGACGGGAGGGCGGTATACGAGCAGTACTTC. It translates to CASSQDGRAVYEQYF.

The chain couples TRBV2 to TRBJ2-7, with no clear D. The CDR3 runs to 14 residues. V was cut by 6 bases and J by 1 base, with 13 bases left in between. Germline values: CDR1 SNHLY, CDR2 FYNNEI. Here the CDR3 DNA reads TGTGCCAGCAGCGTAACTGCCGTTTCCTACGAGCAGTACTTC. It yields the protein CASSVTAVSYEQYF.

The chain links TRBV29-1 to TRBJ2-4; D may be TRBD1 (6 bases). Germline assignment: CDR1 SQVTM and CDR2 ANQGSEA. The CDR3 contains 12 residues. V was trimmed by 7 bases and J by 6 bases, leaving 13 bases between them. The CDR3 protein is CSALRGGNIQYF. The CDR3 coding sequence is TGCAGCGCGCTCAGGGGTGGAAACATTCAGTACTTC.

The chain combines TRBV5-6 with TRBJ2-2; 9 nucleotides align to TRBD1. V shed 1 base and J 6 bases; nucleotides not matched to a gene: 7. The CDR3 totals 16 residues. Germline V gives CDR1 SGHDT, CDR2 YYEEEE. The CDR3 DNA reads TGTGCCAGCAGCTTGTTCACAGGGGGCCCCCCCGGGGAGCTGTTTTTT. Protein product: CASSLFTGGPPGELFF.

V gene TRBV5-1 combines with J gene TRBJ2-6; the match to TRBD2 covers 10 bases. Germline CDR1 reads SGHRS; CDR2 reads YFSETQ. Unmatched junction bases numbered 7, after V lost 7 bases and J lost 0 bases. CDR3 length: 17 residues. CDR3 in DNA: TGCGCCAGCTCCTTAGCGGGAGGCCTCTCTGGGGCCAACGTCCTGACTTTC. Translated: CASSLAGGLSGANVLTF.

The CDR3 nucleotides are TGTGCCAGCAGTTACGCTGGGCGGGGGCCGAACACTGAAGCTTTCTTT. This gives the protein CASSYAGRGPNTEAFF. The V call is TRBV6-5, the J call TRBJ1-1; D perhaps matches TRBD1 (6 bases). V dropped 2 bases and J dropped 1 base, with 14 bases sitting between them. The CDR3 is 16 amino acids. Per germline, CDR1 MNHEY and CDR2 SVGAGI.

The CDR3 is CAGEAQYF. In DNA, the CDR3 is TGTGCCGGGGAGGCGCAGTATTTT. The chain carries TRBV5-3 and TRBJ2-3; possible D gene TRBD2, 6 bases. TRBV5-3 counts as an open reading frame of uncertain function. CDR3 size: 8 residues. Trimming stripped 10 bases from V and 10 bases from J, with 7 bases between.

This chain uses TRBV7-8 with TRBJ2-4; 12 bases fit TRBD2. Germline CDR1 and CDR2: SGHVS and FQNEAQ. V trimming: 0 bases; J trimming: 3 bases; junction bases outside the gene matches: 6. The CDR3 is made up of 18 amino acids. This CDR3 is CASSLAPTSGSGKNIQYF. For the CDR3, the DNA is TGTGCCAGCAGCTTAGCTCCGACTAGCGGGAGTGGCAAAAACATTCAGTACTTC.

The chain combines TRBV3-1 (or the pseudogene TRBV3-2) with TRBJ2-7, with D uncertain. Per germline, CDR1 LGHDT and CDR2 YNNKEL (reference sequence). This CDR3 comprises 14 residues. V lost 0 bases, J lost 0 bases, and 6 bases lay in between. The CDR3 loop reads CASSQDISSYEQYF. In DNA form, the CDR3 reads TGTGCCAGCAGCCAAGACATTAGCTCCTACGAGCAGTACTTC.

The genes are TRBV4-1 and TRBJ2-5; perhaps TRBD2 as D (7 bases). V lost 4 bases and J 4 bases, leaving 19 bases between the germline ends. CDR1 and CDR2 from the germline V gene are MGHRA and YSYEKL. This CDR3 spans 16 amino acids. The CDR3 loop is CASSRYGGGARETQYF. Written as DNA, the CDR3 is TGCGCCAGCAGCCGTTATGGTGGGGGGGCCCGAGAGACCCAGTACTTC.

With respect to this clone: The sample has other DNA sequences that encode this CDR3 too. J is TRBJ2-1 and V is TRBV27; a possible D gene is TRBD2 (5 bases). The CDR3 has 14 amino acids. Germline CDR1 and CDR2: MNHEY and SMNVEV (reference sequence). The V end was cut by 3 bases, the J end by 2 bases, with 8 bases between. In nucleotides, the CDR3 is TGTGCCAGCAGTTTGGCGGGTGCCTACAATGAGCAGTTCTTC. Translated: CASSLAGAYNEQFF.

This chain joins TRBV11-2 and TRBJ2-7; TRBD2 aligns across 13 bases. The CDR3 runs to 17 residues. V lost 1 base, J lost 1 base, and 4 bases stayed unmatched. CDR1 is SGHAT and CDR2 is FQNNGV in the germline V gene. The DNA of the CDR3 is TGTGCCAGCAGCTTAGTAGGGACTAGCGGGATGTCCTACGAGCAGTACTTC. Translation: CASSLVGTSGMSYEQYF.

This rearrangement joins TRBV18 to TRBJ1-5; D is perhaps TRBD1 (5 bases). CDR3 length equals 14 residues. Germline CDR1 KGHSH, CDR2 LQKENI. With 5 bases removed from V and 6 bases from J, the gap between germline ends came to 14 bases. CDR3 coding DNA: TGTGCCAGCTCAAATCGGGGGAGCGGTCAGCCCCAGCATTTT. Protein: CASSNRGSGQPQHF.

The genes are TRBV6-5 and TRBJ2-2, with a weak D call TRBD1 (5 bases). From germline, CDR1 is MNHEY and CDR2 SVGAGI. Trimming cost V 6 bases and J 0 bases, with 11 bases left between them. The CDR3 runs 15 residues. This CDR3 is CASRVQETNTGELFF. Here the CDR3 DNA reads TGTGCCAGCAGAGTACAGGAGACGAACACCGGGGAGCTGTTTTTT.

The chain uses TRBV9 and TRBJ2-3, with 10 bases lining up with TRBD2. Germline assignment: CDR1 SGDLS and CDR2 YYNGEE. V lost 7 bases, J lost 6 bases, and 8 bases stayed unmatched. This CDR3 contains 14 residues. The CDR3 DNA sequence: TGTGCCAGCGGACCTAGCGGGAGTGAGGATACGCAGTATTTT. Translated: CASGPSGSEDTQYF. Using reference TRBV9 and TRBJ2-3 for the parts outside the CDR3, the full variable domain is DSGVTQTPKHLITATGQRVTLRCSPRSGDLSVYWYQQSLDQGLQFLIQYYNGEERAKGNILERFSAQQFPDLHSELNLSSLELGDSALYFCASGPSGSEDTQYFGPGTRLTVL.

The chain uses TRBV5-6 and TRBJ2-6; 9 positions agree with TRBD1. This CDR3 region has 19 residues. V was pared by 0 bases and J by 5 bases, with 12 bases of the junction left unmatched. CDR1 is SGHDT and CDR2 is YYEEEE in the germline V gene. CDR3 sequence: CASSLVPGTGKGRANVLTF. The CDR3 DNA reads TGTGCCAGCAGCTTGGTTCCCGGGACAGGGAAGGGTCGGGCCAACGTCCTGACTTTC.

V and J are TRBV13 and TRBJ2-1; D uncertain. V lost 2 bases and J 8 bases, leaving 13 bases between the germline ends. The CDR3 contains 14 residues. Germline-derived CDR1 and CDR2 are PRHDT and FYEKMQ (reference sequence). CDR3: CASSLFLSPDEQFF. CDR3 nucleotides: TGTGCCAGCAGCTTATTTTTGTCCCCTGATGAGCAGTTCTTC.